A selection of T cell receptor beta chains follows, all from one sample in a study of shared clonotypes between healthy human individuals. TCRdb keeps only in-frame clones here, not all; method: immunoSEQ multiplex PCR. This sample has a few million clones, with roughly nine tenths found just once. Sequencing used naive CD4+ T cells sorted from blood. The receptors were gathered from a man younger than 30 in good health. Each CDR3 is given with its conserved first and last residue. D genes are given only for firm matches. Clone size is not always given. Where it is, it says once, few, many or a class for expanded clones.

size,V,D,J,DNA,CDR3
.,TRBV27,.,TRBJ2-7,TGTGCCAGCAGTTTAAACGGCTACGAGCAGTACTTC,CASSLNGYEQYF
.,TRBV6-1,.,TRBJ2-7,TGTGCCAGCAGTGCCCCGGGGCTAACCTACGAGCAGTACTTC,CASSAPGLTYEQYF
.,TRBV18,TRBD2,TRBJ2-1,TGTGCCAGCTCACCACAGAGCGGGGTTAACAATGAGCAGTTCTTC,CASSPQSGVNNEQFF
.,TRBV7-8,.,TRBJ2-3,TGTGCCAGCAGCTTAGGGCTAGGGGCAGATACGCAGTATTTT,CASSLGLGADTQYF
.,TRBV5-1,TRBD2,TRBJ2-2,TGCGCCAGCAGCCCCAGCGGGGGCCTGAACACCGGGGAGCTGTTTTTT,CASSPSGGLNTGELFF
.,TRBV6-5,.,TRBJ1-3,TGTGCCAGCACCCGGGATCTTTCCAGCAACACCATATATTTT,CASTRDLSSNTIYF
.,TRBV18,TRBD2,TRBJ2-5,TGTGCCAGCTCACCGATGCGGGGGGGCCAAGAGACCCAGTACTTC,CASSPMRGGQETQYF
few,TRBV5-4,.,TRBJ1-3,TGTGCCAGCAGCTTTTTCGGGCAGGTCGGAAACACCATATATTTT,CASSFFGQVGNTIYF
.,TRBV5-4,TRBD1,TRBJ2-7,TGTGCCAGCAGCTATCTCGGACAGGGAGTTGACGACGAGCAGTACTTC,CASSYLGQGVDDEQYF
.,TRBV15,.,TRBJ2-7,TGTGCCACCAGCAGAGAGAAGGGAGTGGTGAGCGAGCAGTACTTC,CATSREKGVVSEQYF
.,TRBV28,.,TRBJ1-1,TGTGCCAGCACCATAGGGGGGTTGGGAGGTTACAGGGCTAGGGACACTGAAGCTTTCTTT,CASTIGGLGGYRARDTEAFF
few,TRBV2,.,TRBJ1-5,TGTGCCAGCAGTGCCCCGGGTCAGCCCCAGCATTTT,CASSAPGQPQHF
.,TRBV29-1,.,TRBJ2-3,TGCAGCGTTGGGCCCGAACCCGATACGCAGTATTTT,CSVGPEPDTQYF
.,TRBV27,TRBD2,TRBJ2-5,TGTGCCAGCAGACCCGAAGGGACTAGCGGGAGTTTCGAGACCCAGTACTTC,CASRPEGTSGSFETQYF
.,TRBV29-1,TRBD1,TRBJ2-7,TGCAGCGGTAGACAGGGGGCCGCCGAGCAGTACTTC,CSGRQGAAEQYF
.,TRBV6-5,.,TRBJ1-6,TGTGCCAGCAGTCCTGACAGTTATAATTCACCCCTCCACTTT,CASSPDSYNSPLHF
few,TRBV10-3,TRBD1,TRBJ1-1,TGTGCCATCAGTGGACAGGGGATGAACACTGAAGCTTTCTTT,CAISGQGMNTEAFF
.,TRBV4-1,TRBD1,TRBJ1-1,TGCGCCAGCAGCCACAGTCCGGGACAGGGAACTATGAACACTGAAGCTTTCTTT,CASSHSPGQGTMNTEAFF